This paragraph reports one T cell receptor (beta chain). The antigen is not known. Per germline, CDR1 GTSNPN and CDR2 SVGIG (reference sequence). CDR3 length: 11 residues. This specimen comes from a study of beta chain features in type 1 diabetes. Study-level background: The number of sorted cells examined across all samples was some 98,000,000. Findings of the study overall: It was among patients, rather than healthy donors, that naive, central memory and Treg TCRB repertoires appeared more similar. TCRB CDR3s from Type 1 diabetes patients were moderately but significantly shorter in all four CD4+ subsets.

The sequenced template was cDNA made from the entire isolated RNA. Libraries were prepared by immunoSEQ multiplex PCR; TCRdb keeps only in-frame clonotypes and omits some of them. The sample lists 200,000 to 250,000 clones, 7.5% to 10% occurring once. CD45RO/CCR7/CD25/CD127/CD95/CD27 separated CD4+ naive, central memory, regulatory and stem cell-like memory cells by sorting. J is TRBJ1-3 and V is TRBV30, with D maybe TRBD1 (5 bases). This clonotype originated in a woman between 18 and 29 years old in good health. Sequencing was performed on naive CD4+ T cells from blood. CDR3 region: CAEGRGNTIYF. Here the CDR3 DNA reads TGTGCGGAGGGGCGAGGAAACACCATATATTTT.